The 30 T cell receptor beta chains below all came from one sample that was sequenced in a study of regulatory T cells in long-lasting Graves disease. iRepertoire HTBI primers and Arm-PCR of CDR3 regions built TCR beta libraries. A single record per CDR3 protein comes from TCRdb applying MiXCR to the multiplex PCR reads. The table has 320,000 or so distinct CDR3 sequences, about 20% seen once. Time point defined: newly diagnosed GD, antithyroid drugs for less than 3 months. From RNA extracted from PBMCs, the TCR library was made. The sample here was peripheral blood mononuclear cells (PBMCs), taken at new diagnosis, from a patient treated with antithyroid drugs. All receptors come from a female donor with Graves disease.

At least ten counts were recorded for this clonotype. This chain uses TRBV6-4 with TRBJ2-7; TRBD1 might be the D (6 bases). Germline V lookup: CDR1 MRHNA, CDR2 SNTAGT. Trimming shortened V by 3 bases and J by 0 bases, and 9 bases separated the two germline ends. CDR3 length equals 14 residues. CDR3: CASSEDRNSYEQYF. The CDR3 coding sequence is TGTGCCAGCAGTGAGGACAGAAACTCCTACGAGCAGTACTTC.

In this sample, this clonotype turned up many times. The V gene is TRBV9, the J gene TRBJ2-5; D is unresolved. The V and J ends lost 2 bases and 4 bases respectively, with 12 bases between them. CDR1 and CDR2 (germline): SGDLS, YYNGEE. The CDR3 has 14 amino acids. The DNA for the CDR3 is TGTGCCAGCAGCGTGGCCAGCGTTGGAGAGACCCAGTACTTC. Its translation: CASSVASVGETQYF. The whole variable domain, filled in from reference TRBV9 and TRBJ2-5, reads DSGVTQTPKHLITATGQRVTLRCSPRSGDLSVYWYQQSLDQGLQFLIQYYNGEERAKGNILERFSAQQFPDLHSELNLSSLELGDSALYFCASSVASVGETQYFGPGTRLLVL.

This clonotype was detected many times. The genes are TRBV20-1 and TRBJ2-3; TRBD1 is a possible D gene (6 bases). Between the trimmed V and J ends, which lost 0 bases and 6 bases, there was a span of 19 bases. Germline V gene sequence: CDR1 DFQATT, CDR2 SNEGSKA (reference sequence). The CDR3 is made up of 16 amino acids. CDR3 region: CSARDTVTGSPDTQYF. Here the CDR3 DNA reads TGCAGTGCTAGAGATACAGTCACAGGGTCACCCGATACGCAGTATTTT.

The chain carries TRBV5-1 and TRBJ2-5; 11 nucleotides line up with TRBD1. The germline gives CDR1 SGHRS, CDR2 YFSETQ. V lost 3 bases, J lost 5 bases, and 3 bases stayed unmatched. CDR3 length equals 14 residues. The CDR3 spells CASSYGTGGETQYF. CDR3 sequence (DNA): TGCGCCAGCAGCTATGGGACAGGGGGGGAGACCCAGTACTTC.

The genes are TRBV20-1 and TRBJ1-4; D might be TRBD1 (5 bases). The CDR3 loop spans 15 amino acids. V was cut by 5 bases and J by 5 bases, with 18 bases left in between. Per the germline V gene, CDR1 is DFQATT and CDR2 is SNEGSKA (reference sequence). Here the CDR3 DNA reads TGCAGTGCTGATACAAGGGGCGAAGGGAATGAAAAACTGTTTTTT. Translated: CSADTRGEGNEKLFF.

This clonotype came up many times. The CDR3 sequence: CASSHRTVPGQGSADTQYF. CDR3 DNA: TGTGCCAGCAGCCACAGAACTGTCCCGGGACAGGGTTCGGCAGATACGCAGTATTTT. V gene TRBV11-2 combines with J gene TRBJ2-3; 9 nucleotides match TRBD1. Germline-derived CDR1 and CDR2 are SGHAT and FQNNGV. There are 19 residues in the CDR3. With V trimmed by 5 bases and J by 4 bases, 19 bases remained unmatched.

This clonotype was observed at least ten times. The chain is built from TRBV15 and TRBJ1-4; TRBD1 agrees at 9 bases. Germline V gives CDR1 LNHNV, CDR2 YYDKDF (reference sequence). The junction had 6 bases not matched to a gene; V was cut back by 3 bases and J by 7 bases. The CDR3 is made up of 15 amino acids. CDR3 region: CATSRGQGASEKLFF. The CDR3 coding sequence is TGTGCCACCAGCAGGGGACAGGGTGCAAGTGAAAAACTGTTTTTT.

The rearrangement joins TRBV7-3 to TRBJ2-1, with TRBD2 matching 11 bases. The CDR3 totals 17 residues. The V segment lost 4 bases and the J segment 3 bases; nucleotides outside the gene matches: 8. Germline lookup yields CDR1 SGHTA and CDR2 FQGTGA. The CDR3 DNA follows: TGTGCCAGCAGCTCGACCGGGACTAGCGGATACTACAATGAGCAGTTCTTC. Protein sequence: CASSSTGTSGYYNEQFF.

This clonotype was recorded at least ten times. The chain is built from TRBV20-1 and TRBJ1-5; D perhaps matches TRBD1 (6 bases). The CDR3 totals 13 residues. Trimming left V 7 bases short and J 3 bases short, with 13 bases between. Germline values: CDR1 DFQATT, CDR2 SNEGSKA (reference sequence). The CDR3 region is CSVAPGVNQPQHF. DNA for the CDR3: TGCAGTGTCGCGCCAGGGGTCAATCAGCCCCAGCATTTT.

The sample holds a few counts of this clonotype. The V and J genes are TRBV19 and TRBJ2-3; tentatively, D is TRBD1 (6 bases). The V end lost 3 bases, the J end lost 7 bases, and 11 bases lay between the germline ends. The CDR3 length is 13 residues. The germline V gene has CDR1 LNHDA and CDR2 SQIVND (reference sequence). The CDR3 nucleotides read TGTGCCAGTAGTATTACAGGGACAAATACGCAGTATTTT. It yields the protein CASSITGTNTQYF.

This clonotype was picked up many times. The V call is TRBV2, the J call TRBJ2-1; unclear D gene. Trimming stripped 3 bases from V and 5 bases from J, with 5 bases between. Germline V CDR1 and CDR2: SNHLY, FYNNEI. The CDR3 totals 12 residues. The CDR3 loop reads CASSDWDNEQFF. The DNA for the CDR3 is TGTGCCAGCAGTGACTGGGACAATGAGCAGTTCTTC.

This clonotype was observed many times. J is TRBJ2-2 and V is TRBV28; D call uncertain. Per the germline V gene, CDR1 is MDHEN and CDR2 is SYDVKM. The CDR3 is 12 residues long. The V gene lost 6 bases and the J gene lost 4 bases, with 6 bases spanning the gap. The CDR3 coding sequence is TGTGCCAGCAGCCTTTTCACCGGGGAGCTGTTTTTT. Translating gives CASSLFTGELFF.

In its sample, this clonotype was seen a few times. V usage is TRBV6-1 and J usage is TRBJ1-2, with TRBD1 matching over 9 bases. The germline V gene encodes CDR1 MNHNS and CDR2 SASEGT. The CDR3 spans 14 residues. J lost 4 bases, V lost 6 bases, and 6 bases had no gene match. The CDR3 reads CASSQIQGAYGYTF. CDR3 nucleotide sequence: TGTGCCAGCAGCCAAATACAGGGGGCCTATGGCTACACCTTC.

This clonotype was seen many times. CDR3 DNA sequence: TGTGCCAGCTCACCAACGGACCCCTACGAGCAGTACTTC. Translated: CASSPTDPYEQYF. The chain employs TRBV18 and TRBJ2-7, with unresolved D. Between the trimmed V and J ends, which lost 2 bases and 2 bases, there was a span of 7 bases. The CDR3 consists of 13 residues. Per germline, CDR1 KGHSH and CDR2 LQKENI.

This clonotype was counted many times. The chain links TRBV7-8 to TRBJ2-5; 9 bases map to TRBD1. J was trimmed by 5 bases and V by 5 bases; bases with no gene match: 9. CDR1 SGHVS and CDR2 FQNEAQ come from the germline V gene. The length of the CDR3 is 15 residues. CDR3 coding DNA: TGTGCCAGCAGCCACAACAGGGGGCTTGGGGAGACCCAGTACTTC. Translating it yields CASSHNRGLGETQYF.

This clonotype has a handful of counts. A much larger clone lies a single base off, so this may be a read error. The CDR3 loop reads CASRGQGIANTKAFF. For the CDR3, the DNA is TGCGCCAGCAGGGGTCAGGGGATTGCGAACACTAAAGCTTTCTTT. This chain uses TRBV5-1 with TRBJ1-1, with D possibly being TRBD1 (6 bases). Germline CDR1 reads SGHRS; CDR2 reads YFSETQ. The CDR3 has 15 amino acids.

The table lists this clonotype with many counts. The chain joins TRBV15 to TRBJ1-4; D perhaps matches TRBD1 (5 bases). Looked up from germline, CDR1 is LNHNV and CDR2 is YYDKDF (reference sequence). This CDR3 has 15 amino acids. V was shortened by 6 bases and J by 5 bases, with 16 bases between the two germline ends. The CDR3 DNA reads as TGTGCCACCAGAACATCGCAGGGTCGGAATGAAAAACTGTTTTTT. It codes for CATRTSQGRNEKLFF.

Many counts were recorded for this clonotype. This chain links TRBV6-1 with TRBJ2-5; D is perhaps TRBD2 (5 bases). V was trimmed by 5 bases and J by 5 bases, leaving 12 bases between them. Per the germline V gene, CDR1 is MNHNS and CDR2 is SASEGT. There are 13 residues in the CDR3. DNA of the CDR3: TGTGCCAGCAGTAAGACACCGGGGGAGACCCAGTACTTC. Residues: CASSKTPGETQYF.

There are a few counts of this clonotype. A read error may explain this, as a much larger clone is one base away. The J gene is TRBJ1-1, the V gene TRBV6-1; D gene unclear. CDR1 is MNHNS and CDR2 is SASEGT in the germline V gene. The CDR3 totals 13 residues. The CDR3 protein is CASNVKEGTKAFF. In DNA form, the CDR3 reads TGTGCCAGCAACGTGAAAGAGGGCACTAAAGCTTTCTTT.

This clonotype was counted ten times or more. This chain links TRBV7-9 with TRBJ1-1; D is ambiguous. Germline-derived CDR1 and CDR2 are SEHNR and FQNEAQ (reference sequence). V lost 8 bases and J 11 bases, leaving 27 bases between the germline ends. The length of the CDR3 is 15 residues. This CDR3 reads CASEYLSQEGLGAFF. The DNA of the CDR3 is TGTGCCAGCGAATACTTAAGTCAGGAGGGCCTAGGCGCTTTCTTT.

This clonotype was seen many times. The genes are TRBV12-3 or TRBV12-4 and TRBJ2-7; the match to TRBD1 covers 7 bases. After removal of 7 bases from V and 4 bases from J, the junction contained 4 bases not matched to a gene. The CDR3 extends over 12 amino acids. The CDR3: CASKGTAYEQYF. CDR3 nucleotide sequence: TGTGCCAGCAAGGGGACAGCTTACGAGCAGTACTTC.

This clonotype was detected many times. V gene TRBV6-1 combines with J gene TRBJ1-2; no firm D call. The CDR3 is made up of 11 amino acids. Germline CDR1 and CDR2: MNHNS and SASEGT. Trimming cost V 7 bases and J 1 base, with 4 bases left between them. The CDR3 protein is CASIVNYGYTF. In nucleotides, the CDR3 is TGTGCCAGCATTGTTAACTATGGCTACACCTTC.

This clonotype was seen repeatedly, ten times or more. Written as DNA, the CDR3 is TGTGCCAGCTCACCACAACAGGGAGAGACCCAGTACTTC. Protein sequence: CASSPQQGETQYF. The gene calls are TRBV18 and TRBJ2-5; possibly TRBD1 for D (6 bases). This CDR3 spans 13 amino acids. V lost 1 base to trimming and J lost 4 bases, with 7 bases between them. Per the germline V gene, CDR1 is KGHSH and CDR2 is LQKENI.

This clonotype was counted only a few times. This rearrangement joins TRBV11-2 to TRBJ2-3; D is unclear. The CDR3 is made up of 14 amino acids. The V and J ends lost 5 bases and 2 bases respectively, with 11 bases between them. Looked up from germline, CDR1 is SGHAT and CDR2 is FQNNGV. The CDR3 loop is CASSLMDPTDTQYF. The DNA of the CDR3 is TGTGCCAGCAGCCTAATGGACCCCACAGATACGCAGTATTTT.

V is TRBV4-1 and J is TRBJ1-2; D unresolved. CDR1 and CDR2 from the germline V gene are MGHRA and YSYEKL. V lost 3 bases and J lost 1, with 12 bases in between. The CDR3 totals 15 residues. CDR3 protein: CASSHPLGFNYGYTF. CDR3 sequence (DNA): TGCGCCAGCAGCCACCCCCTTGGGTTTAACTATGGCTACACCTTC.

The CDR3 sequence is CASREVANYGYTF. In nucleotides, the CDR3 is TGTGCCAGCAGGGAGGTTGCTAACTATGGCTACACCTTC. The rearrangement joins TRBV2 to TRBJ1-2, with D unresolved. Germline CDR1 and CDR2: SNHLY and FYNNEI. The CDR3 extends over 13 amino acids. The germline V and J ends were trimmed by 6 bases and 0 bases, with 8 bases remaining between them.

This clonotype occurred many times. V and J are TRBV6-1 and TRBJ2-1, with D maybe TRBD1 (5 bases). CDR3 length: 17 residues. The germline V gene has CDR1 MNHNS and CDR2 SASEGT. Trimming left V 10 bases short and J 7 bases short, with 29 bases between. The CDR3 coding sequence is TGTGCCACCACGCCCGGTCGACAGCTGACGTTGGTAAATGAGCAGTTCTTC. Translated, it gives CATTPGRQLTLVNEQFF.

At least ten counts were recorded for this clonotype. The chain couples TRBV27 to TRBJ2-7; D gene ambiguous. Germline values: CDR1 MNHEY, CDR2 SMNVEV (reference sequence). Trimming cost V 1 base and J 2 bases, with 9 bases left between them. CDR3 length: 14 residues. CDR3 sequence reads: CASSLYGPAYEQYF. The CDR3 DNA is TGTGCCAGCAGTTTATACGGCCCGGCCTACGAGCAGTACTTC.

This clonotype was observed a single time. The rearrangement joins TRBV11-3 to TRBJ2-1; D remains unclear. V dropped 3 bases and J dropped 10 bases, with 19 bases sitting between them. Germline lookup yields CDR1 SGHNT and CDR2 YENEEA. CDR3 length equals 15 residues. The CDR3 DNA reads TGTGCCAGCAGCTTTCAGCGTTTGACCCAAGCGGAGCAGTTCTTC. It translates to CASSFQRLTQAEQFF. Looking up the rest from reference TRBV11-3 and TRBJ2-1 gives the full variable domain: EAGVVQSPRYKIIEKKQPVAFWCNPISGHNTLYWYLQNLGQGPELLIRYENEEAVDDSQLPKDRFSAERLKGVDSTLKIQPAELGDSAVYLCASSFQRLTQAEQFFGPGTRLTVL.

The chain is built from TRBV3-1 and TRBJ1-3, with no clear D. Germline values: CDR1 LGHDT, CDR2 YNNKEL (reference sequence). The CDR3 contains 19 residues. V was trimmed by 2 bases and J by 2 bases, leaving 22 bases between them. The CDR3 DNA sequence: TGTGCCAGCAGCCAATCAGCATATAATCGGGATGCCCCTGGAAACACCATATATTTT. Its translation is CASSQSAYNRDAPGNTIYF.